Each of the 27 T cell receptor beta chains below was sequenced from the same sample in a study of OX40 agonist ivuxolimab in advanced cancers. TCRdb's table, derived via immunoSEQ multiplex PCR, lists solely in-frame clones and lacks some. This sample has fewer than 25,000 clones, with 85% to 90% found just once. Source: CD4+ or CD8+ T cells sorted from blood, taken in a trial of the OX40 agonist ivuxolimab. The receptors derive from an adult with an advanced solid tumor such as melanoma, head and neck, liver or kidney cancer.

The CDR3 DNA follows: TGTGCCAGCAGCCAGATCAGACTAGCGGGAGCGGACGAGCAGTACTTC. As protein: CASSQIRLAGADEQYF. The chain joins TRBV7-9 to TRBJ2-5; 12 bases line up with TRBD2. Near its end, the DNA agrees better with TRBJ2-7, so the J call may be wrong. The germline CDR1 and CDR2 sequences are SEHNR and FQNEAQ (reference sequence). CDR3 length: 16 residues.

This chain uses TRBV4-3 with TRBJ2-2, with D tentatively TRBD1 (6 bases). The CDR3 covers 17 residues. V was clipped by 1 base and J by 1 base, with 13 bases between them. Germline V gene data show CDR1 as LGHNA and CDR2 as YSLEER. CDR3 sequence reads: CASSQVGDTMNTGELFF. Written as DNA, the CDR3 is TGCGCCAGCAGCCAAGTCGGGGACACTATGAACACCGGGGAGCTGTTTTTT.

V usage is TRBV19 and J usage is TRBJ2-5, with D unresolved. The J call may not be correct, given that the DNA end is closer to TRBJ2-7. There are 13 residues in the CDR3. The V gene's germline CDR1 is LNHDA and CDR2 SQIVND (reference sequence). The CDR3 DNA reads TGTGCCAGTAGTACCTTCCCGGGCTACGAGCAGTACTTC. The encoded protein is CASSTFPGYEQYF.

The chain recombines TRBV7-6 with TRBJ2-1, with 7 bases aligning to TRBD1. Unmatched junction bases numbered 3, after V lost 1 base and J lost 0 bases. Germline V CDR1 and CDR2: SGHVS, FNYEAQ. The CDR3 extends over 16 amino acids. The CDR3 coding sequence is TGTGCCAGCAGCTTAGGCTCAGGGGGCTCCTACAATGAGCAGTTCTTC. Residues: CASSLGSGGSYNEQFF.

On this clone itself: Sequence at one end of the junction differs from germline and may be a read error. The rearrangement joins TRBV7-7 to TRBJ2-1; 7 positions agree with TRBD2. This CDR3 comprises 14 residues. Germline V gene lookup returns CDR1 SSHAT and CDR2 FNYEAQ (reference sequence). The CDR3 loop is CASSPYGGNDEQFF. The CDR3 DNA is TGTGCTAGCAGCCCTTACGGGGGGAACGATGAGCAGTTCTTC.

The chain couples TRBV7-9 to TRBJ2-7; TRBD2 aligns across 12 bases. The trim removed 5 bases at V and 5 bases at J, leaving 10 bases unmatched. The CDR3 contains 16 residues. From germline, CDR1 is SEHNR and CDR2 FQNEAQ (reference sequence). CDR3 in amino acids: CASSQIRLAGADEQYF. The DNA for the CDR3 is TGTGCCAGCAGCCAGATCAGACTAGCGGGAGCGGACGAGCAGTACTTC.

This clone was recorded once. V is TRBV4-1 and J is TRBJ2-1; D gene unclear. Germline values: CDR1 MGHRA, CDR2 YSYEKL. The CDR3 contains 11 residues. Trimming removed 3 bases at V and 8 bases at J, with 5 bases between. The CDR3 reads CASSQGYEQFF. The CDR3 coding sequence is TGCGCCAGCAGCCAGGGGTATGAGCAGTTCTTC.

The chain joins TRBV15 to TRBJ2-7; 11 positions match TRBD2. From germline, CDR1 is LNHNV and CDR2 YYDKDF (reference sequence). The CDR3 consists of 14 residues. V trimming: 1 base; J trimming: 5 bases; junction bases outside the gene matches: 1. CDR3 residues: CATSRGSGRDEQYF. The CDR3 DNA reads TGTGCCACCAGCAGAGGTAGCGGGAGGGACGAGCAGTACTTC. The whole variable domain, filled in from reference TRBV15 and TRBJ2-7, reads DAMVIQNPRYQVTQFGKPVTLSCSQTLNHNVMYWYQQKSSQAPKLLFHYYDKDFNNEADTPDNFQSRRPNTSFCFLDIRSPGLGDTAMYLCATSRGSGRDEQYFGPGTRLTVT.

The J gene is TRBJ2-7, the V gene TRBV5-6, with 8 bases aligning to TRBD2. V dropped 9 bases and J dropped 2; count of bases not matched to a gene: 7. The CDR3 is made up of 13 amino acids. Germline assignment: CDR1 SGHDT and CDR2 YYEEEE. For the CDR3, the DNA is TGTGCCACCGAGACTAGCGAGACCTACGAGCAGTACTTC. This codes for CATETSETYEQYF.

The chain uses TRBV19 and TRBJ2-5; 7 nucleotides match TRBD1. The germline CDR1 and CDR2 sequences are LNHDA and SQIVND (reference sequence). J was trimmed by 3 bases and V by 10 bases; bases with no gene match: 8. The CDR3 is 13 amino acids. CDR3 nucleotides: TGTGCCACTCAGGGGGAAGGTAAAGAGACCCAGTACTTC. Translated: CATQGEGKETQYF.

The V call is TRBV19, the J call TRBJ2-3; D is unresolved. Germline V gives CDR1 LNHDA, CDR2 SQIVND (reference sequence). This CDR3 region has 13 residues. Trimming removed 5 bases from V and 4 bases from J, with 10 bases in between. Here the CDR3 DNA reads TGTGCCAGTAGTCCCGTTTTCCCAGATACGCAGTATTTT. Translation: CASSPVFPDTQYF.

V is TRBV9 and J is TRBJ1-1, with D unresolved. The germline V gene encodes CDR1 SGDLS and CDR2 YYNGEE. Trimming pared 2 bases from V and 1 base from J, leaving 15 bases between. The CDR3 loop spans 16 amino acids. In DNA, the CDR3 is TGTGCCAGCAGCGTTTCGTGGTTAGCCCGGAACACTGAAGCTTTCTTT. Translation gives CASSVSWLARNTEAFF.

The rearrangement joins TRBV7-3 to TRBJ1-1; D gene uncertain. The V end was cut by 3 bases, the J end by 2 bases, with 16 bases between. Germline V gene lookup returns CDR1 SGHTA and CDR2 FQGTGA. This CDR3 is 16 amino acids long. This CDR3 is CASSFIRAVRNTEAFF. Written as DNA, the CDR3 is TGTGCCAGCAGCTTCATCCGGGCCGTCAGAAACACTGAAGCTTTCTTT.

The chain uses TRBV11-2 and TRBJ2-2; D possibly uses TRBD1 or TRBD2 (5 bases each). The V gene's germline CDR1 is SGHAT and CDR2 FQNNGV. The CDR3 has 15 residues. V dropped 5 bases and J dropped 0 bases, with 10 bases sitting between them. The CDR3, as DNA: TGTGCCAGCAGCCTCGGGACGGCGAACACCGGGGAGCTGTTTTTT. It yields the protein CASSLGTANTGELFF.

V gene TRBV11-3 combines with J gene TRBJ2-7; 8 bases are shared with TRBD1. From germline, CDR1 is SGHNT and CDR2 YENEEA. V dropped 5 bases and J dropped 1; count of bases not matched to a gene: 7. The CDR3 consists of 15 residues. The DNA for the CDR3 is TGTGCCAGCAGCATGATTGGACAGGGTTCCTACGAGCAGTACTTC. Its translation is CASSMIGQGSYEQYF.

The chain carries TRBV5-4 and TRBJ1-1; D is unclear. V lost 0 bases and J lost 0, with 18 bases in between. The CDR3 is made up of 18 amino acids. Germline V gene sequence: CDR1 SGHNT, CDR2 YYREEE (reference sequence). The CDR3 reads CASSLANVWGLMNTEAFF. The CDR3 nucleotides read TGTGCCAGCAGCTTGGCCAATGTTTGGGGTCTCATGAACACTGAAGCTTTCTTT.

The gene calls are TRBV5-6 and TRBJ2-7; D gene ambiguous. V was cut by 2 bases and J by 0 bases, with 9 bases left in between. Per germline, CDR1 SGHDT and CDR2 YYEEEE. CDR3 length: 14 residues. CDR3 in amino acids: CASSFFTSSYEQYF. As DNA, the CDR3 is TGTGCCAGCAGCTTTTTTACCTCCTCCTACGAGCAGTACTTC.

The rearrangement uses TRBV27 and TRBJ2-1; either TRBD1 or TRBD2 may supply D (5 bases each). The V end was cut by 8 bases, the J end by 3 bases, with 23 bases between. Germline V CDR1 and CDR2: MNHEY, SMNVEV (reference sequence). CDR3 length: 17 amino acids. CDR3: CASRRVPGQVVYNEQFF. The CDR3 DNA follows: TGTGCCAGCCGCAGGGTTCCGGGGCAGGTGGTCTACAATGAGCAGTTCTTC.

The genes are TRBV28 and TRBJ2-2; possible D gene TRBD1, 5 bases. Trimming stripped 6 bases from V and 0 bases from J, with 11 bases between. Germline loops: CDR1 MDHEN, CDR2 SYDVKM. The CDR3 is made up of 15 amino acids. The CDR3 coding sequence is TGTGCCAGCAGGCGGATAGGGGCGAACACCGGGGAGCTGTTTTTT. Translating it yields CASRRIGANTGELFF.

The rearrangement uses TRBV9 and TRBJ2-7; 15 bases agree with TRBD2. Germline CDR1 reads SGDLS; CDR2 reads YYNGEE. The length of the CDR3 is 15 residues. The trim removed 4 bases at V and 3 bases at J, leaving 2 bases unmatched. The CDR3 nucleotides are TGTGCCAGCAGCCCGGGACTAGCGGGAGGCTACGAGCAGTACTTC. Its translation: CASSPGLAGGYEQYF.

The chain employs TRBV9 and TRBJ2-7; 8 positions agree with TRBD1. V shed 3 bases and J 9 bases; nucleotides not matched to a gene: 5. Germline V gene data show CDR1 as SGDLS and CDR2 as YYNGEE. This CDR3 is built from 12 residues. In nucleotides, the CDR3 is TGTGCCAGCAGCGAACAGGGGGGCGTGCAGTACTTC. Residues: CASSEQGGVQYF.

This clone was counted a single time. This rearrangement joins TRBV27 to TRBJ2-7, with a tentative D call TRBD1 (7 bases). The CDR3 sequence is 12 residues long. Germline V gives CDR1 MNHEY, CDR2 SMNVEV (reference sequence). The CDR3 sequence is CATGTDYNEQYF. The CDR3 DNA is TGTGCGACAGGGACGGACTACAACGAGCAGTACTTC.

The chain employs TRBV6-5 and TRBJ2-4; 7 positions agree with TRBD2. V lost 3 bases and J lost 12; bases outside the gene matches: 2. Germline lookup yields CDR1 MNHEY and CDR2 SVGAGI. The CDR3 is made up of 11 amino acids. CDR3 amino acids: CASSYGGGQYF. The CDR3 bases are TGTGCCAGCAGTTATGGCGGGGGTCAGTACTTC.

The chain combines TRBV28 with TRBJ1-5; D remains ambiguous. V was cut by 5 bases and J by 4 bases, with 6 bases left in between. The CDR3 spans 12 residues. Germline V gives CDR1 MDHEN, CDR2 SYDVKM. CDR3 sequence: CASSRRNQPQHF. The CDR3 DNA is TGTGCCAGCAGTCGGCGGAATCAGCCCCAGCATTTT.

This clone was counted a few times. The J gene is TRBJ2-1, the V gene TRBV6-1; D may be TRBD2 (5 bases). V lost 8 bases and J lost 2, with 10 bases in between. Germline V gene sequence: CDR1 MNHNS, CDR2 SASEGT. This CDR3 region has 13 residues. The CDR3, as DNA: TGTGCCAGCGGGTCCGGGACCTACAATGAGCAGTTCTTC. Protein sequence: CASGSGTYNEQFF.

This clone was found a few times. The chain recombines TRBV7-9 with TRBJ2-7; weak D call: TRBD1 (5 bases). Looked up from germline, CDR1 is SEHNR and CDR2 is FQNEAQ (reference sequence). The CDR3 has 15 residues. V gave up 3 bases and J gave up 0 bases, with 12 bases separating them. Written as DNA, the CDR3 is TGTGCCAGCAGCTTCGACAGCTATTACTCCTACGAGCAGTACTTC. As protein: CASSFDSYYSYEQYF.

The chain links TRBV30 to TRBJ1-5; D is perhaps TRBD1 (6 bases). The V end lost 4 bases, the J end lost 7 bases, and 17 bases lay between the germline ends. This CDR3 has 14 amino acids. From germline, CDR1 is GTSNPN and CDR2 SVGIG (reference sequence). CDR3 region: CAWTEGRGKQPQHF. The CDR3 DNA sequence: TGTGCCTGGACGGAGGGAAGGGGGAAGCAGCCCCAGCATTTT.